This TCR beta chain originates from a study of a mutant IDH1 vaccine in newly diagnosed glioma. The repertoire was sequenced with immunoSEQ multiplex PCR; TCRdb's copy has only in-frame clones and lacks some. The sample has around 31,000 clones; 45% to 70% are singletons. In the case of this clone: What it binds is not known.

This CDR3 region has 14 residues. Noted time point: week 5, during vaccination. The study gave 300 ug of mutant IDH1 20-mer peptide per vaccine dose, with topical imiquimod. Sample: PBMCs, taken from a glioma patient whose treatment included an IDH1 peptide vaccine. The receptor was derived from a woman aged 18-29 years with glioma. The rearrangement links TRBV21-1 to TRBJ1-5; the DNA was not compared with TRBD1, the D call given in the table. TRBV21-1 is marked as a pseudogene. The DNA of the CDR3 is TGTGCCAGAGAACAGGGTCGAAGCAATCAGCCCCAGCATTTT. Amino acid sequence: CAREQGRSNQPQHF.